The rows below give T cell receptor beta chains drawn from one sample of a study of shared clonotypes between healthy human individuals. Here immunoSEQ multiplex PCR was the method, and the copy in TCRdb shows in-frame clones only, minus some. This table holds 450,000 to 500,000 clones, roughly 80% found once. The sample taken for sequencing was PBMCs. These receptors came from a woman aged 35 to 49 in good health. Some clones in this sample may be carry-over from other donors' samples. The CDR3 runs from the conserved cysteine through the conserved F or W. The order of the fields is V gene, J gene, D gene, clone size, CDR3 protein, CDR3 DNA. A D gene is named only where the DNA matches it firmly. Expanded clones are given a class, and other clones once, few, many or no size at all.

>TRBV18|TRBJ2-7|NA|few
CASSPLDIYEQYF
TGTGCCAGCTCACCGCTAGACATATACGAGCAGTACTTC
>TRBV6-1|TRBJ2-1|TRBD1|NA
CVSSDGQGDEGQFF
TGTGTCAGCAGTGACGGACAGGGGGACGAGGGGCAGTTCTTC
>TRBV2|TRBJ1-1|NA|NA
CASSEWGGRNTEAFF
TGTGCCAGCAGCGAATGGGGCGGAAGGAACACTGAAGCTTTCTTT
>TRBV2|TRBJ2-7|NA|NA
CASSESRGTYEQYF
TGTGCCAGCAGTGAGTCACGGGGAACCTACGAGCAGTACTTC
>TRBV5-4|TRBJ2-5|TRBD2|once
CASSSGLAETQYF
TGTGCCAGCAGCTCCGGACTAGCGGAGACCCAGTACTTC
>TRBV4-2|TRBJ2-5|TRBD2|NA
CASSPTLAGETQYF
TGTGCCAGCAGCCCCACACTAGCGGGAGAGACCCAGTACTTC
>TRBV4-2|TRBJ2-7|TRBD1|few
CASREGQGESYEQYF
TGTGCCAGCAGGGAGGGACAGGGTGAATCCTACGAGCAGTACTTC
>TRBV6-5|TRBJ2-2|NA|NA
CASSGGSTGELFF
TGTGCCAGCAGTGGGGGTAGCACCGGGGAGCTGTTTTTT
>TRBV15|TRBJ2-7|NA|NA
CATSREYPERVQYF
TGTGCCACCAGCAGAGAATACCCGGAGCGGGTGCAGTACTTC
>TRBV5-4|TRBJ2-1|TRBD2|NA
CASSPGLAVNNEQFF
TGTGCCAGCAGCCCGGGTCTAGCGGTAAACAATGAGCAGTTCTTC
>TRBV28|TRBJ1-1|TRBD1|medium-sized
CASRGDIGGGSEAFF
TGTGCCAGCAGGGGGGATATAGGGGGCGGATCTGAAGCTTTCTTT
>TRBV29-1|TRBJ2-7|TRBD1|NA
CSATATGGAAEQYF
TGCAGCGCAACCGCGACAGGGGGAGCTGCCGAGCAGTACTTC
>TRBV7-8|TRBJ1-1|NA|NA
CASSPIRIAGMNTEAFF
TGTGCCAGCAGCCCCATTAGGATTGCAGGCATGAACACTGAAGCTTTCTTT
>TRBV7-3|TRBJ2-7|NA|NA
CASSIRPLSEQYF
TGTGCCAGCAGCATACGACCCCTTTCCGAGCAGTACTTC
>TRBV4-2|TRBJ2-6|TRBD1|many
CASSQAGQGAAGANVLTF
TGTGCCAGCAGCCAAGCGGGACAGGGGGCGGCAGGGGCCAACGTCCTGACTTTC
>TRBV30|TRBJ1-1|TRBD1|NA
CAWQGAGAFF
TGTGCCTGGCAGGGGGCCGGCGCTTTCTTT
>TRBV29-1|TRBJ2-1|TRBD2|NA
CSVDGLAGAPDNEQFF
TGCAGCGTTGATGGACTAGCGGGAGCCCCCGACAATGAGCAGTTCTTC
>TRBV27|TRBJ2-2|NA|NA
CASTRGSNTGELFF
TGTGCCAGCACGAGGGGTTCGAACACCGGGGAGCTGTTTTTT
>TRBV18|TRBJ2-5|NA|NA
CASSPQQEIQETQYF
TGTGCCAGCTCACCACAACAGGAGATTCAAGAGACCCAGTACTTC
>TRBV28|TRBJ1-5|NA|NA
CASSASRAPNQPQHF
TGTGCCAGCAGTGCATCCCGGGCTCCTAATCAGCCCCAGCATTTT